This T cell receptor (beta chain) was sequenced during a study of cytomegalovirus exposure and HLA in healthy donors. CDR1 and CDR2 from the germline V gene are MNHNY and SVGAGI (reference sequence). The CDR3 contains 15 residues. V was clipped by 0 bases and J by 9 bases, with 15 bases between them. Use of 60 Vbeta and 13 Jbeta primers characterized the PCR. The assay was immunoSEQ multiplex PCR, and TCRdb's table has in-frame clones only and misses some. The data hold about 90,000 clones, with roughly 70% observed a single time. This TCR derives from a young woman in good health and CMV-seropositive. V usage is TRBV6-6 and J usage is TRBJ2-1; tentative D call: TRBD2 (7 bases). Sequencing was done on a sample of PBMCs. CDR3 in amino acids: CASSYSANGGAEQFF. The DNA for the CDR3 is TGTGCCAGCAGTTACTCGGCGAATGGGGGGGCTGAGCAGTTCTTC.